This entry lists 31 T cell receptor beta chains sequenced from one sample in a study of cytomegalovirus exposure and HLA in healthy donors. Both 60 Vbeta primers and 13 Jbeta primers went into the PCR. The protocol was immunoSEQ multiplex PCR, while the TCRdb copy is restricted to in-frame clones and leaves out a portion. The data show approximately 81,000 clones, about three quarters seen once. Sequencing was performed on PBMCs. Receptors were obtained from a man between 50 and 59 years old in good health and CMV-seropositive.

The chain employs TRBV18 and TRBJ1-5; tentative D call: TRBD1 (5 bases). The CDR3 runs to 16 residues. Germline V CDR1 and CDR2: KGHSH, LQKENI. V lost 5 bases to trimming and J lost 0 bases, with 14 bases between them. CDR3 bases: TGTGCCAGCTCATCTTCAGGGCGTAATAGCAATCAGCCCCAGCATTTT. Translation: CASSSSGRNSNQPQHF.

CDR3 nucleotide sequence: TGCAGCGCTGGGGGGGCAACTAATGAAAAACTGTTTTTT. Amino acid sequence: CSAGGATNEKLFF. V is TRBV29-1 and J is TRBJ1-4; the D gene is possibly TRBD1 (5 bases). This CDR3 region has 13 residues. Trimming shortened V by 7 bases and J by 0 bases, and 9 bases separated the two germline ends. Germline CDR1 and CDR2: SQVTM and ANQGSEA. The full variable domain, completed using reference TRBV29-1 and TRBJ1-4, is SAVISQKPSRDICQRGTSLTIQCQVDSQVTMMFWYRQQPGQSLTLIATANQGSEATYESGFVIDKFPISRPNLTFSTLTVSNMSPEDSSIYLCSAGGATNEKLFFGSGTQLSVL.

This sequence joins TRBV28 and TRBJ1-2; maybe TRBD1 (5 bases). Trimming left V 6 bases short and J 7 bases short, with 12 bases between. Germline CDR1 and CDR2: MDHEN and SYDVKM. The CDR3 is 12 residues long. The CDR3 protein is CASSLRQIGYTF. CDR3 nucleotide sequence: TGTGCCAGCAGCCTAAGACAGATTGGCTACACCTTC.

The V gene is TRBV7-3, the J gene TRBJ2-4, with a tentative D call TRBD1 (6 bases). Germline V gene data show CDR1 as SGHTA and CDR2 as FQGTGA. The CDR3 sequence is 13 residues long. Trimming removed 5 bases from V and 9 bases from J, with 14 bases in between. The CDR3 sequence: CASSQVTGGIQYF. CDR3 sequence (DNA): TGTGCCAGCAGCCAAGTGACAGGAGGCATTCAGTACTTC. Supplemented by reference TRBV7-3 and TRBJ2-4, the full variable domain reads GAGVSQTPSNKVTEKGKYVELRCDPISGHTALYWYRQSLGQGPEFLIYFQGTGAADDSGLPNDRFFAVRPEGSVSTLKIQRTERGDSAVYLCASSQVTGGIQYFGAGTRLSVL.

V is TRBV5-1 and J is TRBJ2-5, with D possibly being TRBD1 (6 bases). This CDR3 region has 13 residues. With 4 bases removed from V and 5 bases from J, the gap between germline ends came to 12 bases. Per germline, CDR1 SGHRS and CDR2 YFSETQ. The CDR3 region has the DNA TGCGCCAGCAGCCCACAGGGCGGTGAGACCCAGTACTTC. Its protein is CASSPQGGETQYF. Supplemented by reference TRBV5-1 and TRBJ2-5, the full variable domain reads KAGVTQTPRYLIKTRGQQVTLSCSPISGHRSVSWYQQTPGQGLQFLFEYFSETQRNKGNFPGRFSGRQFSNSRSEMNVSTLELGDSALYLCASSPQGGETQYFGPGTRLLVL.

This rearrangement joins TRBV19 to TRBJ1-1, with a possible D match to TRBD1 (6 bases). The germline V gene encodes CDR1 LNHDA and CDR2 SQIVND (reference sequence). CDR3 length: 14 residues. The V gene lost 5 bases and the J gene lost 1 base, with 11 bases spanning the gap. CDR3 in DNA: TGTGCCAGTAGTTTGGGGGACACGAACACTGAAGCTTTCTTT. This codes for CASSLGDTNTEAFF.

The chain recombines TRBV11-2 with TRBJ1-1; no clear D gene. Germline V gene data show CDR1 as SGHAT and CDR2 as FQNNGV. The CDR3 is 11 amino acids. Trimming removed 2 bases from V and 10 bases from J, with 8 bases in between. CDR3 amino acids: CASSLSRGAFF. In DNA form, the CDR3 reads TGTGCCAGCAGCTTATCACGCGGAGCTTTCTTT.

Regarding this clone: At one end, the junction sequence differs from germline, possibly due to a read error. The chain carries TRBV7-9 and TRBJ2-2; maybe TRBD1 (5 bases). The CDR3 totals 14 residues. Germline V gene lookup returns CDR1 SEHNR and CDR2 FQNEAQ (reference sequence). The CDR3 spells CSSSDKLNTGELFF. CDR3 nucleotides: TGTTCCAGCTCGGACAAATTGAACACCGGGGAGCTGTTTTTT.

J is TRBJ1-2 and V is TRBV5-6, with TRBD1 matching over 7 bases. V lost 2 bases and J lost 3; bases outside the gene matches: 4. This CDR3 comprises 14 residues. Germline loops: CDR1 SGHDT, CDR2 YYEEEE. As DNA, the CDR3 is TGTGCCAGCAGCTTAATCGGGACAGACTATGGCTACACCTTC. It translates to CASSLIGTDYGYTF.

V is TRBV5-1 and J is TRBJ2-1, with a possible D match to TRBD1 (8 bases). CDR3 length: 15 amino acids. CDR1 and CDR2 (germline): SGHRS, YFSETQ. V lost 4 bases and J 5 bases, leaving 16 bases between the germline ends. The CDR3 coding sequence is TGCGCCAGCAGCGTGAACAGGGGGGGCCACAATGAGCAGTTCTTC. This codes for CASSVNRGGHNEQFF.

This rearrangement joins TRBV4-1 to TRBJ1-1; possible D gene TRBD1, 5 bases. CDR3 length equals 14 residues. The germline CDR1 and CDR2 sequences are MGHRA and YSYEKL. V was clipped by 2 bases and J by 8 bases, with 15 bases between them. The CDR3 region has the DNA TGCGCCAGCAGCCAAATGACAGCTCCTGGGGAAGCTTTCTTT. This sequence encodes CASSQMTAPGEAFF.

The V gene is TRBV27, the J gene TRBJ2-7, with 9 bases aligning to TRBD2. The CDR3 is 15 residues long. The germline CDR1 and CDR2 sequences are MNHEY and SMNVEV (reference sequence). Unmatched junction bases numbered 13, after V lost 4 bases and J lost 9 bases. The CDR3: CASSSGGRALAGQYF. DNA for the CDR3: TGTGCCAGCAGTTCTGGCGGGAGGGCCTTGGCTGGGCAGTACTTC.

This clone was counted only a few times. The chain couples TRBV11-3 to TRBJ2-7; 11 nucleotides line up with TRBD2. The V gene's germline CDR1 is SGHNT and CDR2 YENEEA. The CDR3 consists of 18 residues. With 3 bases clipped from V and 1 base from J, the junction kept 11 bases outside the gene matches. CDR3 DNA: TGTGCCAGCAGCTTCCTCTTAGCGGGAGGGCGAGGGTCCTACGAGCAGTACTTC. This codes for CASSFLLAGGRGSYEQYF.

This clone was observed a few times. The V gene is TRBV5-6, the J gene TRBJ2-1, with 7 bases lining up with TRBD2. Germline assignment: CDR1 SGHDT and CDR2 YYEEEE. This CDR3 region has 17 residues. V lost 4 bases, J lost 7 bases, and 17 bases stayed unmatched. CDR3: CASSEFWDYQKRNEQFF. The CDR3 DNA is TGTGCCAGCAGCGAGTTTTGGGACTACCAAAAAAGGAATGAGCAGTTCTTC.

The J gene is TRBJ2-6, the V gene TRBV11-3; 10 nucleotides line up with TRBD2. The CDR3 extends over 19 amino acids. Germline V gene sequence: CDR1 SGHNT, CDR2 YENEEA. V gave up 6 bases and J gave up 2 bases; unmatched junction bases: 13. The CDR3: CASRIRSGRAMPGANVLTF. The DNA of the CDR3 is TGTGCCAGCAGGATCCGGAGCGGGAGGGCCATGCCTGGGGCCAACGTCCTGACTTTC.

This clone showed up just once. This sequence joins TRBV2 and TRBJ1-2; D is uncertain. The V and J ends lost 3 bases and 4 bases respectively, with 12 bases between them. From germline, CDR1 is SNHLY and CDR2 FYNNEI. The CDR3 loop spans 14 amino acids. The chain's CDR3 is CASSDGGLLYGYTF. The CDR3 coding sequence is TGTGCCAGCAGTGATGGAGGACTGCTCTATGGCTACACCTTC.

The rearrangement joins TRBV7-9 to TRBJ2-1; 8 bases agree with TRBD1. The CDR3 contains 15 residues. The junction had 6 bases not matched to a gene; V was cut back by 3 bases and J by 5 bases. Germline V gene data show CDR1 as SEHNR and CDR2 as FQNEAQ (reference sequence). CDR3 coding DNA: TGTGCCAGCAGCTTGCGACAGGGGAGAGACAATGAGCAGTTCTTC. Its protein product is CASSLRQGRDNEQFF.

The J gene is TRBJ2-7, the V gene TRBV11-2, with 7 nucleotides matching TRBD2. The V and J ends lost 1 base and 0 bases, in that order; junction bases with no gene match: 6. This CDR3 comprises 16 residues. CDR1 is SGHAT and CDR2 is FQNNGV in the germline V gene. For the CDR3, the DNA is TGTGCCAGCAGCTTAGTTGGCGGGAGAGTCTCCTACGAGCAGTACTTC. It encodes CASSLVGGRVSYEQYF.

The chain combines TRBV11-2 with TRBJ2-2, with D perhaps matching TRBD1 (5 bases). The CDR3 extends over 13 amino acids. The V gene's germline CDR1 is SGHAT and CDR2 FQNNGV. V dropped 5 bases and J dropped 4 bases, with 8 bases sitting between them. CDR3 nucleotides: TGTGCCAGCAGCGGACAAGGCACCGGGGAGCTGTTTTTT. Its translation is CASSGQGTGELFF.

The chain uses TRBV29-1 and TRBJ2-1, with D tentatively TRBD2 (6 bases). This CDR3 comprises 13 residues. Germline V gene lookup returns CDR1 SQVTM and CDR2 ANQGSEA. Trimming left V 3 bases short and J 15 bases short, with 21 bases between. CDR3 nucleotide sequence: TGCAGCGTTGATGCGGGACGTATGGGAGTGAGGTTCTTC. Its protein product is CSVDAGRMGVRFF.

In this sample, this clone turned up a few times. The gene calls are TRBV6-4 and TRBJ2-1; TRBD2 aligns across 7 bases. Germline lookup yields CDR1 MRHNA and CDR2 SNTAGT. The V segment lost 5 bases and the J segment 5 bases; nucleotides outside the gene matches: 6. The CDR3 length is 14 residues. CDR3 coding DNA: TGTGCCAGCAGTCTAAGCGGGGTCAACAATGAGCAGTTCTTC. Protein product: CASSLSGVNNEQFF.

The chain couples TRBV27 to TRBJ1-1, with a tentative D call TRBD1 (5 bases). The CDR3 has 14 residues. CDR1 is MNHEY and CDR2 is SMNVEV in the germline V gene (reference sequence). Between the trimmed V and J ends, which lost 6 bases and 2 bases, there was a span of 13 bases. The CDR3 nucleotides read TGTGCCAGCAGACTTAAAGGGGTCAACACTGAAGCTTTCTTT. Its protein product is CASRLKGVNTEAFF.

With respect to this clone: The sample has other DNA sequences that encode this CDR3 too. The DNA of the CDR3 is TGCAGTCAACGGGACACGGGGGGGACCCAGTACTTC. It is translated as CSQRDTGGTQYF. This chain joins TRBV29-1 and TRBJ2-5; TRBD2 is a possible D gene (7 bases). The CDR3 consists of 12 residues. Germline V gene sequence: CDR1 SQVTM, CDR2 ANQGSEA.

The rearrangement joins TRBV2 to TRBJ2-1, with D possibly TRBD2 on 6 matching bases. Germline values: CDR1 SNHLY, CDR2 FYNNEI. This CDR3 is 14 amino acids long. Trimming took off 3 bases at V and 4 bases at J, with 10 bases between the two ends. CDR3 sequence reads: CASSDGGEYNEQFF. CDR3 bases: TGTGCCAGCAGTGATGGCGGGGAGTACAATGAGCAGTTCTTC.

This clone appeared a single time. The genes are TRBV11-2 and TRBJ2-5, with TRBD2 identical over 10 bases. CDR3 length: 16 amino acids. Trimming removed 0 bases from V and 5 bases from J; junction bases left unmatched: 6. Germline values: CDR1 SGHAT, CDR2 FQNNGV. CDR3 residues: CASSLDWSGRAETQYF. DNA for the CDR3: TGTGCCAGCAGCTTAGATTGGAGCGGGAGGGCGGAGACCCAGTACTTC.

Notes on this clone: The junction does not match germline at one end; this may be a read error. The genes are TRBV10-2 and TRBJ1-2; D call uncertain. CDR3 length equals 11 residues. Germline V gene sequence: CDR1 WSHSY, CDR2 SAAADI. Written as DNA, the CDR3 is TGCGCCAGCCGTACGGGGAGCAGCCCGGAGTTC. It encodes CASRTGSSPEF.

Only a few counts were recorded for this clone. V is TRBV29-1 and J is TRBJ2-6; 8 nucleotides match TRBD1. CDR1 is SQVTM and CDR2 is ANQGSEA in the germline V gene. This CDR3 is 17 amino acids long. Trimming took 4 bases from V and 0 from J; bases not matched to a gene: 8. The CDR3 bases are TGCAGCGTTGGGACAGGGCGTCAAAGCTCTGGGGCCAACGTCCTGACTTTC. Amino acid sequence: CSVGTGRQSSGANVLTF.

Comments on this clone: One junction end disagrees with the germline gene, perhaps due to a read error. The rearrangement links TRBV7-9 to TRBJ2-1, with 16 nucleotides matching TRBD2. CDR1 is SEHNR, CDR2 FQNEAQ, per germline (reference sequence). This CDR3 contains 14 residues. This CDR3 is CASSLKGTSGRVVF. The CDR3 DNA follows: TGTGCCAGCAGCTTAAAAGGGACTAGCGGGAGGGTCGTCTTC.

This rearrangement joins TRBV7-2 to TRBJ2-2; 8 positions agree with TRBD2. Germline values: CDR1 SGHTA, CDR2 FQGNSA. V lost 10 bases to trimming and J lost 7 bases; unmatched junction nucleotides: 11. The CDR3 totals 14 residues. DNA for the CDR3: TGTGCCACTGGCGCGGGAGGTTGGGGCGGGGAGCTGTTTTTT. Its protein is CATGAGGWGGELFF.

CDR3 in amino acids: CASSSNRGPGEAFF. The CDR3 nucleotides read TGTGCCAGCAGTTCGAACAGGGGGCCGGGTGAAGCTTTCTTT. V is TRBV27 and J is TRBJ1-1, with TRBD1 matching 9 bases. Trimming removed 4 bases from V and 7 bases from J; junction bases left unmatched: 7. Germline assignment: CDR1 MNHEY and CDR2 SMNVEV (reference sequence). This CDR3 region has 14 residues.

This sequence joins TRBV5-1 and TRBJ1-6, with a tentative D call TRBD1 (6 bases). The CDR3 length is 15 residues. Trimming took off 4 bases at V and 11 bases at J, with 19 bases between the two ends. Per the germline V gene, CDR1 is SGHRS and CDR2 is YFSETQ. Written as DNA, the CDR3 is TGCGCCAGCAGCAACCCCGACAGGACGATTACACCCCTCCACTTT. This encodes CASSNPDRTITPLHF.